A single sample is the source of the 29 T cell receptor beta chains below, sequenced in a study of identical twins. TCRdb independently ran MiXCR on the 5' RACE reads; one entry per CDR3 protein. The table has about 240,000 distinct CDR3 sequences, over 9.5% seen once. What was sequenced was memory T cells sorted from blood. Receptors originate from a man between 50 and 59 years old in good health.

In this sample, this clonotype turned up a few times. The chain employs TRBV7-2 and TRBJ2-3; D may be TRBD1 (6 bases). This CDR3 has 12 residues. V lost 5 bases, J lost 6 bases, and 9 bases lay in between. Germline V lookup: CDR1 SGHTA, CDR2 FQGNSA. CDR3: CASSETGDTQYF. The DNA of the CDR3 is TGTGCCAGCAGCGAAACAGGGGATACGCAGTATTTT. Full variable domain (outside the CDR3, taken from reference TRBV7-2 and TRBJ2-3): GAGVSQSPSNKVTEKGKDVELRCDPISGHTALYWYRQSLGQGLEFLIYFQGNSAPDKSGLPSDRFSAERTGGSVSTLTIQRTQQEDSAVYLCASSETGDTQYFGPGTRLTVL.

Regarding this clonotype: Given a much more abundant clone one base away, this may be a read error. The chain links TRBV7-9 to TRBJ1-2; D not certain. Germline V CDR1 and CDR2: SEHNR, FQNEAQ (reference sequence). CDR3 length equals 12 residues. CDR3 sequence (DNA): TGTGCCTGCAGCTTAGATGTGGGTGGCTACACCTTC. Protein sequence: CACSLDVGGYTF.

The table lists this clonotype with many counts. CDR3 residues: CASSQGGDQPQHF. For the CDR3, the DNA is TGTGCCAGCAGCCAAGGGGGGGATCAGCCCCAGCATTTT. The chain uses TRBV6-6 and TRBJ1-5, with D tentatively TRBD1 (6 bases). This CDR3 is built from 13 residues. CDR1 is MNHNY and CDR2 is SVGAGI in the germline V gene (reference sequence). V was cut by 6 bases and J by 5 bases, with 11 bases left in between.

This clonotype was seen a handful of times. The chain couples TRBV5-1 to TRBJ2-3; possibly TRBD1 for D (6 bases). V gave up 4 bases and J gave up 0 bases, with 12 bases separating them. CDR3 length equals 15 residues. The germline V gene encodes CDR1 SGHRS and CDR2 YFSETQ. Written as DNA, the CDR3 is TGCGCCAGCAGCCAGGACAGCGTGAGCACAGATACGCAGTATTTT. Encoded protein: CASSQDSVSTDTQYF.

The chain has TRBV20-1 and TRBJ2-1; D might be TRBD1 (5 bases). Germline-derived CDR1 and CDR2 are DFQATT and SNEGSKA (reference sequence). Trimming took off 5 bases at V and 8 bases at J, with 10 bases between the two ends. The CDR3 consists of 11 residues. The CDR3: CSAWGYDEQFF. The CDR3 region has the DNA TGCAGTGCTTGGGGCTATGATGAGCAGTTCTTC.

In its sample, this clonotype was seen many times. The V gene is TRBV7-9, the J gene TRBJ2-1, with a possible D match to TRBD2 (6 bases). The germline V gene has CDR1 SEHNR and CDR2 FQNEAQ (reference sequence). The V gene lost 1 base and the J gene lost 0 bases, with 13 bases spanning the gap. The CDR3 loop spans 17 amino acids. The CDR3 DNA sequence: TGTGCCAGCAGCTTAGGACCGGCGGGAAGCTCCTACAATGAGCAGTTCTTC. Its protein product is CASSLGPAGSSYNEQFF.

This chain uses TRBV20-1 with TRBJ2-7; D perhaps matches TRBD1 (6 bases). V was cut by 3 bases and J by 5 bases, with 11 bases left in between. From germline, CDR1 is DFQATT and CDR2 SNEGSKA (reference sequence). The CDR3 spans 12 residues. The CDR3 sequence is CSASLQGDEQYF. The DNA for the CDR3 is TGCAGTGCTAGTTTACAGGGCGACGAGCAGTACTTC.

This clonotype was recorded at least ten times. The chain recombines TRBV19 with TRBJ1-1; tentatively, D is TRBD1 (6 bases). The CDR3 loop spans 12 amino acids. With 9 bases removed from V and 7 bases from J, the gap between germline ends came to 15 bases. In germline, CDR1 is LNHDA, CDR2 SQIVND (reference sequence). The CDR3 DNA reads TGTGCCAGCAGAAAACAGGGACGTGAAGCTTTCTTT. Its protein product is CASRKQGREAFF.

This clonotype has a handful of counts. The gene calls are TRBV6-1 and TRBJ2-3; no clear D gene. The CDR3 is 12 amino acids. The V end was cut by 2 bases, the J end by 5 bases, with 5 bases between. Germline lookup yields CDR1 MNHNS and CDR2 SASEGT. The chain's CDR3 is CASSEQQDTQYF. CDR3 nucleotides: TGTGCCAGCAGTGAACAGCAAGATACGCAGTATTTT.

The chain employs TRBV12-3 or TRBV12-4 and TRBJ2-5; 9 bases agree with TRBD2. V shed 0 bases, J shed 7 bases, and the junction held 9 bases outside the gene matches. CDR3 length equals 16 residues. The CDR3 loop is CASSLAILSGSTTQYF. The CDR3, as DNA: TGTGCCAGCAGTTTAGCGATTCTTAGCGGGAGTACGACCCAGTACTTC.

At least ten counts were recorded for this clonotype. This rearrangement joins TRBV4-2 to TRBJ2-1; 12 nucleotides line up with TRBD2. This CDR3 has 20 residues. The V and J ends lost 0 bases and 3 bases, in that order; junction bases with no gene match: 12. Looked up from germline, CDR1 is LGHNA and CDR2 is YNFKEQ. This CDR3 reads CASSQEPDRRLAGVYNEQFF. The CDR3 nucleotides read TGTGCCAGCAGCCAAGAACCGGACAGGCGACTAGCGGGAGTCTACAATGAGCAGTTCTTC.

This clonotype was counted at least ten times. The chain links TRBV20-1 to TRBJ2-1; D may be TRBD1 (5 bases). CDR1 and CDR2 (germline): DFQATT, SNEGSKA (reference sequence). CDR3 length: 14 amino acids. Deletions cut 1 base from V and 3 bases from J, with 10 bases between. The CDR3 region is CSARGGPFYNEQFF. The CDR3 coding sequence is TGCAGTGCTAGAGGGGGCCCATTCTACAATGAGCAGTTCTTC.

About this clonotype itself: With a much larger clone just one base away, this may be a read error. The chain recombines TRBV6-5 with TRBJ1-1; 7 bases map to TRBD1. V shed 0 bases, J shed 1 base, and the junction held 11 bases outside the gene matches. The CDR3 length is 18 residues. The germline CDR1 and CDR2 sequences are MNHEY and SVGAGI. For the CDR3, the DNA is TGTGCCAGCAGTTACTCGCCCCAGACAGGGCGAGGGAACACTGAAGCTTTCTTT. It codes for CASSYSPQTGRGNTEAFF.

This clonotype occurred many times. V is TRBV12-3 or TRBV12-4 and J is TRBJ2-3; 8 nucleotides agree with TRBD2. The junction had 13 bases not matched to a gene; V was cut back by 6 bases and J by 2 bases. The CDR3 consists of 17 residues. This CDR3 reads CASRGTRGSSPTDTQYF. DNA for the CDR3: TGTGCCAGCAGGGGGACTAGGGGGAGCTCCCCCACAGATACGCAGTATTTT.

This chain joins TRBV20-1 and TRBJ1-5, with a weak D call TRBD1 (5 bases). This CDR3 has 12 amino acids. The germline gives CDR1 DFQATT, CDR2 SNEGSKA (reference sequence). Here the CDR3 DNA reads TGCAGCGCCCAGGGCAACAATCAGCCCCAGCATTTT. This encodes CSAQGNNQPQHF.

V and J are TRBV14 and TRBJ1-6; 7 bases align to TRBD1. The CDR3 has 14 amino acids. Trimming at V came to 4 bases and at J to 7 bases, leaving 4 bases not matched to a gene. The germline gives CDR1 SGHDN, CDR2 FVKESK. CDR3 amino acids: CASSPRDSNSPLHF. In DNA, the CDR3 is TGTGCCAGCAGCCCTCGGGACAGCAATTCACCCCTCCACTTT.

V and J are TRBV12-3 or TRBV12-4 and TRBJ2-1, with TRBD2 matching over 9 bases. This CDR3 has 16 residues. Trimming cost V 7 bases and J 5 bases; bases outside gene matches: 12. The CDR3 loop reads CASNPPGLAIHNEQFF. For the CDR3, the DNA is TGTGCCAGCAATCCACCGGGACTAGCTATCCACAATGAGCAGTTCTTC.

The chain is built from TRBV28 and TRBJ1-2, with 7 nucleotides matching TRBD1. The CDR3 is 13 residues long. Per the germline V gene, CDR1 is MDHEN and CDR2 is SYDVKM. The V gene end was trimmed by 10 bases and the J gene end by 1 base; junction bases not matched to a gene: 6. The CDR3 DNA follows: TGTGCCATCCGTGACAGGGTTAACTATGGCTACACCTTC. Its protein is CAIRDRVNYGYTF.

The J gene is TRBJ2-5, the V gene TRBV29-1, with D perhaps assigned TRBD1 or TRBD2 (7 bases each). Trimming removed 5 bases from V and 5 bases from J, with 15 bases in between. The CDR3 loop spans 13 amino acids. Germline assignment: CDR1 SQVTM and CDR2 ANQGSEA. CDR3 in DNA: TGCAGCGTTTCAGGGGGGGTAGTGGAGACCCAGTACTTC. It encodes CSVSGGVVETQYF.

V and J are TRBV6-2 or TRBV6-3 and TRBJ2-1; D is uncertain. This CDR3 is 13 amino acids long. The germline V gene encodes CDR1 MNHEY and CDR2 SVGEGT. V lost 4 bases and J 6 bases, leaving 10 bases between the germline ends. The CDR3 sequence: CASSFRPSNEQFF. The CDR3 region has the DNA TGTGCCAGCAGTTTTCGGCCCTCCAATGAGCAGTTCTTC.

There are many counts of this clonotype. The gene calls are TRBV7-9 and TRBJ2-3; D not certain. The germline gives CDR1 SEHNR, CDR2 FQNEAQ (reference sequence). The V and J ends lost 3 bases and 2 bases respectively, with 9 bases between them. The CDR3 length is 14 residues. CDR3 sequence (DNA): TGTGCCAGCAGCTTTGGCCACGACACAGATACGCAGTATTTT. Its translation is CASSFGHDTDTQYF.

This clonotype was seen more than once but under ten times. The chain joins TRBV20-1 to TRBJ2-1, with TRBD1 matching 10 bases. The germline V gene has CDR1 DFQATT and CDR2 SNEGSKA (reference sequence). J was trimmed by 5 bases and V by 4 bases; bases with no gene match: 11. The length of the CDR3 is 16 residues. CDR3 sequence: CSATPITGTGDNEQFF. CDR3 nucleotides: TGCAGTGCTACTCCCATTACCGGGACAGGGGACAATGAGCAGTTCTTC.

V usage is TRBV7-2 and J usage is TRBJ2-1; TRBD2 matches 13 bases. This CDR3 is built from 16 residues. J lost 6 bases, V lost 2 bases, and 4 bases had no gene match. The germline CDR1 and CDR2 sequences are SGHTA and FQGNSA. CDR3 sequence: CASSLRLAGGSNEQFF. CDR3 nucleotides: TGTGCCAGCAGCTTAAGACTAGCGGGGGGAAGCAATGAGCAGTTCTTC.

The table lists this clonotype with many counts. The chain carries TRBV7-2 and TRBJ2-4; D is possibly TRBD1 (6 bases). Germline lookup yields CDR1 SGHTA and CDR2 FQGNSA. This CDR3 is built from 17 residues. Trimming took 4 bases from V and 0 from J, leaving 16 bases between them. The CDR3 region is CASSSFRTVLAKNIQYF. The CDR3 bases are TGTGCCAGCAGCTCCTTTAGGACAGTACTAGCCAAAAACATTCAGTACTTC.

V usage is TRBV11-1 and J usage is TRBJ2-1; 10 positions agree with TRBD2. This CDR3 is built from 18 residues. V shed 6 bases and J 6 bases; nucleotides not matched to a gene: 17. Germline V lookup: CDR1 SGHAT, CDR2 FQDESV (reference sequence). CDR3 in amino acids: CASSTSGTALNGPNEQFF. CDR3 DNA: TGTGCCAGCAGTACTAGCGGGACTGCACTAAACGGGCCCAATGAGCAGTTCTTC.

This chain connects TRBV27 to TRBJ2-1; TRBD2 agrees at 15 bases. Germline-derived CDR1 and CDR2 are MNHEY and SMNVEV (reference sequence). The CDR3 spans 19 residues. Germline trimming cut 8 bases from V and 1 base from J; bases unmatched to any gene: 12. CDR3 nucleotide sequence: TGTGCCAGCTCCCTCCGGGGACTAGCGGGAGGAAGGTCCTACAATGAGCAGTTCTTC. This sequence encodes CASSLRGLAGGRSYNEQFF.

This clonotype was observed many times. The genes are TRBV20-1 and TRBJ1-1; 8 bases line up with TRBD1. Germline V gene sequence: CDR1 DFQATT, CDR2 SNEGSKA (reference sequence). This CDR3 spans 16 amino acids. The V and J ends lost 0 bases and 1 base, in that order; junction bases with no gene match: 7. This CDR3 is CSARDISGGPNTEAFF. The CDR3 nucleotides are TGCAGTGCTAGAGATATCTCAGGGGGCCCGAACACTGAAGCTTTCTTT.

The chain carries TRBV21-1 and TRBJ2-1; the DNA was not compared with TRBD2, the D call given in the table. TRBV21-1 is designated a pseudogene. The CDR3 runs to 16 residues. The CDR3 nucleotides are TGTGCCAGCAGCAAAATAGAGAGTAGCGGGAGACGTGAGCAGTTCTTC. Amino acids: CASSKIESSGRREQFF.

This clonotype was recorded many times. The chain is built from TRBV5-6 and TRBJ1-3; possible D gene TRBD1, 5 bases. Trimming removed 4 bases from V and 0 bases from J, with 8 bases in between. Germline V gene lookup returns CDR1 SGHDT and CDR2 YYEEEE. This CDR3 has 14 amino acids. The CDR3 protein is CASSRGLSGNTIYF. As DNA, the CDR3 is TGTGCCAGCAGCAGGGGACTCTCTGGAAACACCATATATTTT.